The 13 T cell receptor beta chains below were found in one sample sequenced in a study of blood T cell repertoires in COVID-19. TCRdb's table, derived via immunoSEQ multiplex PCR, lists solely in-frame clones and lacks some. The data hold 30,000 to 40,000 clones, with around 88% observed a single time. The sample comprised peripheral blood. These receptors were obtained from a woman in her 70s with active COVID-19.

This clone occurred a few times. The J gene is TRBJ1-1, the V gene TRBV7-2, with D perhaps matching TRBD1 (6 bases). Germline V gene lookup returns CDR1 SGHTA and CDR2 FQGNSA. The length of the CDR3 is 13 residues. Trimming removed 5 bases from V and 3 bases from J, with 10 bases in between. CDR3 in amino acids: CASSRQADTEAFF. CDR3 nucleotides: TGTGCCAGCAGCAGACAGGCGGACACTGAAGCTTTCTTT.

This sequence joins TRBV7-9 and TRBJ2-7; D uncertain. Germline-derived CDR1 and CDR2 are SEHNR and FQNEAQ (reference sequence). Trimming left V 2 bases short and J 4 bases short, with 9 bases between. The length of the CDR3 is 13 residues. CDR3 in DNA: TGTGCCAGCAGCTTAAACGAGGATTACGAGCAGTACTTC. This codes for CASSLNEDYEQYF.

This chain connects TRBV5-6 to TRBJ1-6, with D perhaps TRBD1 (5 bases). The V end was cut by 4 bases, the J end by 10 bases, with 15 bases between. Germline V CDR1 and CDR2: SGHDT, YYEEEE. The CDR3 covers 14 residues. The CDR3 is CASSRRGVLSPLHF. The CDR3 DNA reads as TGTGCCAGCAGCCGTCGGGGGGTCCTGTCACCCCTCCACTTT.

The V call is TRBV28, the J call TRBJ2-7; D unclear. CDR1 is MDHEN, CDR2 SYDVKM, per germline. The germline V and J ends were trimmed by 2 bases and 7 bases, with 15 bases remaining between them. There are 14 residues in the CDR3. CDR3 protein: CASSLDSTPREQYF. The CDR3 nucleotides are TGTGCCAGCAGTTTAGATTCCACACCGCGGGAGCAGTACTTC.

The rearrangement joins TRBV5-6 to TRBJ2-5; possibly TRBD2 for D (5 bases). V lost 0 bases and J 5 bases, leaving 11 bases between the germline ends. Germline V gene sequence: CDR1 SGHDT, CDR2 YYEEEE. CDR3 length: 14 amino acids. The DNA of the CDR3 is TGTGCCAGCAGCTTGGCGGGTGGGGAGGAGACCCAGTACTTC. This translates into CASSLAGGEETQYF.

The chain carries TRBV6-5 and TRBJ2-2; 11 bases align to TRBD2. The junction had 5 bases not matched to a gene; V was cut back by 6 bases and J by 5 bases. From germline, CDR1 is MNHEY and CDR2 SVGAGI. The CDR3 is 15 residues long. CDR3 nucleotides: TGTGCCAGCAGCCTTAGCGGGGGGGCTACCGGGGAGCTGTTTTTT. It yields the protein CASSLSGGATGELFF.

Comments on this clone: At one end, the junction sequence differs from germline, possibly due to a read error. The V call is TRBV6-5, the J call TRBJ2-2; D call uncertain. There are 15 residues in the CDR3. Germline V lookup: CDR1 MNHEY, CDR2 SVGAGI. Here the CDR3 reads CASTKLTPNIGELFF. CDR3 bases: TGTGCCAGCACGAAATTGACTCCGAACATCGGGGAGCTGTTTTTT.

V gene TRBV7-3 combines with J gene TRBJ2-3, with 12 nucleotides matching TRBD2. The J segment lost 5 bases and the V segment lost 5 bases, leaving 5 bases of the junction unmatched. Germline-derived CDR1 and CDR2 are SGHTA and FQGTGA. The CDR3 is 15 amino acids. The CDR3 protein is CASSAPTSGGDTQYF. Here the CDR3 DNA reads TGTGCCAGCAGCGCCCCGACTAGCGGGGGAGATACGCAGTATTTT.

The rearrangement joins TRBV5-1 to TRBJ2-3, with 10 bases matching TRBD2. Germline loops: CDR1 SGHRS, CDR2 YFSETQ. The V segment lost 4 bases and the J segment 3 bases; nucleotides outside the gene matches: 14. The CDR3 contains 18 residues. CDR3 amino acids: CASSPSGGALGVTDTQYF. The CDR3 region has the DNA TGCGCCAGCAGCCCGAGCGGGGGGGCCCTGGGAGTAACAGATACGCAGTATTTT.

This chain connects TRBV6-5 to TRBJ2-7, with a possible D match to TRBD1 (5 bases). The V gene lost 6 bases and the J gene lost 3 bases, with 6 bases spanning the gap. The CDR3 is 11 residues long. Germline assignment: CDR1 MNHEY and CDR2 SVGAGI. The CDR3: CASRDSYEQYF. CDR3 nucleotide sequence: TGTGCCAGCAGAGACAGCTACGAGCAGTACTTC.

This chain links TRBV11-3 with TRBJ2-3, with 9 nucleotides matching TRBD2. The junction had 15 bases not matched to a gene; V was cut back by 6 bases and J by 11 bases. CDR1 SGHNT and CDR2 YENEEA come from the germline V gene. This CDR3 has 15 residues. The DNA for the CDR3 is TGTGCCAGCAGTTTATTAGCGGGGGCGACGGAAGTGCAGTATTTT. Its protein is CASSLLAGATEVQYF.

This clone showed up just a few times. This chain uses TRBV9 with TRBJ1-1, with D hard to call. The CDR3 consists of 13 residues. Germline CDR1 and CDR2: SGDLS and YYNGEE. V lost 2 bases and J lost 1, with 6 bases in between. The CDR3, as DNA: TGTGCCAGCAGCGTCCAGTCGAACACTGAAGCTTTCTTT. It encodes CASSVQSNTEAFF. The variable domain in full, with the rest retrieved from reference TRBV9 and TRBJ1-1, is DSGVTQTPKHLITATGQRVTLRCSPRSGDLSVYWYQQSLDQGLQFLIQYYNGEERAKGNILERFSAQQFPDLHSELNLSSLELGDSALYFCASSVQSNTEAFFGQGTRLTVV.

The chain couples TRBV7-8 to TRBJ2-3; perhaps TRBD2 as D (8 bases). The germline V gene encodes CDR1 SGHVS and CDR2 FQNEAQ. The V end lost 8 bases, the J end lost 4 bases, and 16 bases lay between the germline ends. The CDR3 runs 14 residues. The CDR3 DNA sequence: TGTGCCAGCTCGAGGGGGCGGGGGGCAGATACGCAGTATTTT. It specifies CASSRGRGADTQYF.